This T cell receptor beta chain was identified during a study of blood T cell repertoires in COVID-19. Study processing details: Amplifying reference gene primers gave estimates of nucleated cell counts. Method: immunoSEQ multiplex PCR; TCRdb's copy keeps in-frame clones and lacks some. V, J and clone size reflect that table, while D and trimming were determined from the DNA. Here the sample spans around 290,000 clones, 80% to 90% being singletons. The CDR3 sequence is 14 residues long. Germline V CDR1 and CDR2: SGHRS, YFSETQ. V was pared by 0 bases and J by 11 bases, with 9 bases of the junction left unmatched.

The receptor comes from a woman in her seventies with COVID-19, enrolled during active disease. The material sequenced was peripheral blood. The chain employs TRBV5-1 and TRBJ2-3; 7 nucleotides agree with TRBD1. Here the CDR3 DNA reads TGCGCCAGCAGCTTGGAGGGGGCCCCGGACGGGCAGTATTTT. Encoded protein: CASSLEGAPDGQYF. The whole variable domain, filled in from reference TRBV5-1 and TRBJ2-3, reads KAGVTQTPRYLIKTRGQQVTLSCSPISGHRSVSWYQQTPGQGLQFLFEYFSETQRNKGNFPGRFSGRQFSNSRSEMNVSTLELGDSALYLCASSLEGAPDGQYFGPGTRLTVL.